Below are 21 T cell receptor beta chains sequenced from a single sample in a study of control samples from healthy donors and cancer patients. The protocol was immunoSEQ multiplex PCR, while the TCRdb copy is restricted to in-frame clones and leaves out a portion. The table has 100,000 to 150,000 clones, about 88% seen once. Sequencing was carried out using blood. The source of these receptors is a man aged 18 to 29 in good health.

Notes on this clone: The sample contains more than one DNA sequence encoding this CDR3. The rearrangement links TRBV18 to TRBJ2-1; D gene uncertain. The CDR3 totals 15 residues. The V and J ends lost 2 bases and 1 base respectively, with 9 bases between them. CDR1 and CDR2 (germline): KGHSH, LQKENI. CDR3 loop: CASSPSAGSYNEQFF. CDR3 nucleotide sequence: TGTGCCAGCTCACCATCGGCTGGATCCTACAATGAGCAGTTCTTC.

The chain's CDR3 is CASSQAVRWTSGIPDTQYF. DNA of the CDR3: TGTGCCAGCAGCCAAGCGGTGAGGTGGACTAGCGGGATCCCAGATACGCAGTATTTT. V and J are TRBV14 and TRBJ2-3, with 12 bases aligning to TRBD2. This CDR3 is built from 19 residues. Trimming removed 1 base from V and 4 bases from J; junction bases left unmatched: 12. Germline lookup yields CDR1 SGHDN and CDR2 FVKESK.

With regard to this clone: Additional DNA sequences in this sample encode the identical CDR3. The rearrangement joins TRBV19 to TRBJ2-1; D uncertain. The V gene lost 7 bases and the J gene lost 7 bases, with 8 bases spanning the gap. The length of the CDR3 is 11 residues. Germline V lookup: CDR1 LNHDA, CDR2 SQIVND (reference sequence). In nucleotides, the CDR3 is TGTGCCAGTAAGGATCTTAATGAGCAGTTCTTC. Translated: CASKDLNEQFF. The full variable domain, in which reference TRBV19 and TRBJ2-1 provide the parts outside the CDR3, is DGGITQSPKYLFRKEGQNVTLSCEQNLNHDAMYWYRQDPGQGLRLIYYSQIVNDFQKGDIAEGYSVSREKKESFPLTVTSAQKNPTAFYLCASKDLNEQFFGPGTRLTVL.

The chain recombines TRBV9 with TRBJ2-1, with 8 bases identical to TRBD2. Germline V lookup: CDR1 SGDLS, CDR2 YYNGEE. V was pared by 0 bases and J by 10 bases, with 3 bases of the junction left unmatched. The CDR3 totals 13 residues. In DNA, the CDR3 is TGTGCCAGCAGCGTAGGGGTAGCGGGAGAGCAGTTCTTC. Amino acid sequence: CASSVGVAGEQFF. The entire variable domain, with the rest obtained from reference TRBV9 and TRBJ2-1, is as follows: DSGVTQTPKHLITATGQRVTLRCSPRSGDLSVYWYQQSLDQGLQFLIQYYNGEERAKGNILERFSAQQFPDLHSELNLSSLELGDSALYFCASSVGVAGEQFFGPGTRLTVL.

The V gene is TRBV30, the J gene TRBJ2-7; D not resolved. Germline CDR1 and CDR2: GTSNPN and SVGIG (reference sequence). The germline V and J ends were trimmed by 2 bases and 3 bases, with 8 bases remaining between them. The CDR3 covers 12 residues. In DNA, the CDR3 is TGTGCCTGGAGTCCACCGAACTACGAGCAGTACTTC. It codes for CAWSPPNYEQYF.

Turning to this clone: One end of the junction fails to match germline, which may point to a read error. The chain couples TRBV30 to TRBJ2-7; D remains ambiguous. This CDR3 spans 14 amino acids. From germline, CDR1 is GTSNPN and CDR2 SVGIG (reference sequence). This chain's CDR3 is CVWSEWPISYEQYF. In DNA form, the CDR3 reads TGTGTCTGGAGTGAATGGCCGATATCCTACGAGCAGTACTTC.

In its sample, this clone was seen once. The chain has TRBV7-9 and TRBJ2-3; 8 nucleotides line up with TRBD2. The CDR3 extends over 16 amino acids. Germline V gene data show CDR1 as SEHNR and CDR2 as FQNEAQ (reference sequence). V gave up 5 bases and J gave up 0 bases; unmatched junction bases: 7. The CDR3 protein is CASSPVSGGSTDTQYF. As DNA, the CDR3 is TGTGCCAGCAGCCCTGTGAGCGGGGGTAGCACAGATACGCAGTATTTT.

The V gene is TRBV25-1, the J gene TRBJ2-3, with TRBD1 as a possible D gene (6 bases). Trimming took 4 bases from V and 6 from J, leaving 11 bases between them. The CDR3 length is 13 residues. The V gene's germline CDR1 is MGHDK and CDR2 SYGVNS. Written as DNA, the CDR3 is TGTGCCAGCAGTGGACACAGGGTTGATACGCAGTATTTT. Translation: CASSGHRVDTQYF.

The gene calls are TRBV5-8 and TRBJ2-5; maybe TRBD2 (6 bases). V gave up 0 bases and J gave up 5 bases, with 8 bases separating them. The CDR3 sequence is 13 residues long. Germline V gene lookup returns CDR1 SGHTS and CDR2 YDEGEE. In DNA, the CDR3 is TGTGCCAGCAGCTTGGGGGACTGGGAGACCCAGTACTTC. Translating it yields CASSLGDWETQYF.

This chain uses TRBV27 with TRBJ1-2; D gene uncertain. CDR1 and CDR2 (germline): MNHEY, SMNVEV (reference sequence). V lost 3 bases and J lost 4, with 12 bases in between. This CDR3 is 14 amino acids long. CDR3 residues: CASSFRPESYGYTF. CDR3 DNA sequence: TGTGCCAGCAGTTTCAGACCGGAGAGCTATGGCTACACCTTC.

This chain joins TRBV7-2 and TRBJ2-3; TRBD2 agrees at 8 bases. The CDR3 spans 18 residues. With V trimmed by 5 bases and J by 0 bases, 13 bases remained unmatched. From germline, CDR1 is SGHTA and CDR2 FQGNSA. For the CDR3, the DNA is TGTGCCAGCAGCCCCGTGGCGGGAGGAGGAGCTAGCACAGATACGCAGTATTTT. This encodes CASSPVAGGGASTDTQYF.

The chain employs TRBV5-1 and TRBJ2-7, with D tentatively TRBD2 (5 bases). V lost 0 bases and J lost 0, with 7 bases in between. The CDR3 totals 14 residues. Germline assignment: CDR1 SGHRS and CDR2 YFSETQ. The CDR3 spells CASSLGEHSYEQYF. CDR3 nucleotide sequence: TGCGCCAGCAGCTTGGGGGAGCACTCCTACGAGCAGTACTTC. Using reference TRBV5-1 and TRBJ2-7 for the parts outside the CDR3, the full variable domain is KAGVTQTPRYLIKTRGQQVTLSCSPISGHRSVSWYQQTPGQGLQFLFEYFSETQRNKGNFPGRFSGRQFSNSRSEMNVSTLELGDSALYLCASSLGEHSYEQYFGPGTRLTVT.

V usage is TRBV5-1 and J usage is TRBJ1-3, with D perhaps matching TRBD1 (6 bases). The germline CDR1 and CDR2 sequences are SGHRS and YFSETQ. This CDR3 is built from 20 residues. V lost 0 bases and J lost 1, with 23 bases in between. In DNA form, the CDR3 reads TGCGCCAGCAGCTTGGCCCATAGAAAGGACAGTCTTTCTTCTGGAAACACCATATATTTT. Residues: CASSLAHRKDSLSSGNTIYF.

This sequence joins TRBV7-9 and TRBJ1-1; D is undetermined. This CDR3 contains 13 residues. Germline assignment: CDR1 SEHNR and CDR2 FQNEAQ (reference sequence). Trimming left V 3 bases short and J 9 bases short, with 14 bases between. The CDR3 DNA reads as TGTGCCAGCAGCTTCGGAGCCGAGAAGAAAGCTTTCTTT. It encodes CASSFGAEKKAFF. The full variable domain, in which reference TRBV7-9 and TRBJ1-1 provide the parts outside the CDR3, is DTGVSQNPRHKITKRGQNVTFRCDPISEHNRLYWYRQTLGQGPEFLTYFQNEAQLEKSRLLSDRFSAERPKGSFSTLEIQRTEQGDSAMYLCASSFGAEKKAFFGQGTRLTVV.

The rearrangement links TRBV7-8 to TRBJ1-3, with a tentative D call TRBD1 (5 bases). Germline V gene sequence: CDR1 SGHVS, CDR2 FQNEAQ. The V end lost 2 bases, the J end lost 0 bases, and 8 bases lay between the germline ends. CDR3 length: 15 residues. The CDR3 protein is CASSLLTDSGNTIYF. As DNA, the CDR3 is TGTGCCAGCAGCTTATTGACAGACTCTGGAAACACCATATATTTT.

The CDR3 DNA reads TGTGCCAGCAGCTTGGACGGGAGAAGGTTCGTCGGCACCGGGGAGCTGTTTTTT. The encoded protein is CASSLDGRRFVGTGELFF. The chain joins TRBV11-2 to TRBJ2-2, with D perhaps TRBD2 (6 bases). This CDR3 is built from 18 residues. Deletions cut 3 bases from V and 4 bases from J, with 21 bases between. Per the germline V gene, CDR1 is SGHAT and CDR2 is FQNNGV.

V is TRBV30 and J is TRBJ1-6, with TRBD1 as a possible D gene (5 bases). CDR1 and CDR2 (germline): GTSNPN, SVGIG (reference sequence). The CDR3 sequence is 13 residues long. Trimming took off 2 bases at V and 8 bases at J, with 10 bases between the two ends. CDR3 protein: CAWSTRVDSPLHF. The CDR3 DNA reads as TGTGCCTGGAGTACCAGGGTCGATTCACCCCTCCACTTT.

This clone was counted a few times. This chain uses TRBV14 with TRBJ2-4, with TRBD1 matching 10 bases. The CDR3 has 13 amino acids. Germline CDR1 reads SGHDN; CDR2 reads FVKESK. The J segment lost 8 bases and the V segment lost 4 bases, leaving 2 bases of the junction unmatched. The CDR3 DNA reads as TGTGCCAGCAGCCGGACAGGGGGATACATTCAGTACTTC. Its translation: CASSRTGGYIQYF.

This clone has more than one count but fewer than ten. The V call is TRBV30, the J call TRBJ1-2; D unresolved. CDR3 length: 13 residues. With 5 bases removed from V and 8 bases from J, the gap between germline ends came to 18 bases. The V gene's germline CDR1 is GTSNPN and CDR2 SVGIG (reference sequence). The CDR3 spells CAWRGDTPMGYTF. CDR3 sequence (DNA): TGTGCCTGGCGAGGTGACACCCCTATGGGCTACACCTTC. The variable domain in full, with the rest retrieved from reference TRBV30 and TRBJ1-2, is SQTIHQWPATLVQPVGSPLSLECTVEGTSNPNLYWYRQAAGRGLQLLFYSVGIGQISSEVPQNLSASRPQDRQFILSSKKLLLSDSGFYLCAWRGDTPMGYTFGSGTRLTVV.

As to this clone: A junction end diverges from the germline sequence, so it may reflect a read error. V usage is TRBV15 and J usage is TRBJ1-5; possible D gene TRBD1, 6 bases. Germline V CDR1 and CDR2: LNHNV, YYDKDF (reference sequence). The CDR3 is 14 residues long. The CDR3 nucleotides read TGTGCCACCAGCGGAGACAGGACCGATCAGCCCCAGCATTTT. This encodes CATSGDRTDQPQHF.

The chain uses TRBV11-2 and TRBJ2-7; the D call may be TRBD1 or TRBD2 (6 bases each). There are 14 residues in the CDR3. Germline lookup yields CDR1 SGHAT and CDR2 FQNNGV. V was shortened by 4 bases and J by 7 bases, with 17 bases between the two germline ends. The CDR3 DNA follows: TGTGCCAGCAGCTCGGGACTGGGGGCGGGGGAGCAGTACTTC. Its protein product is CASSSGLGAGEQYF.